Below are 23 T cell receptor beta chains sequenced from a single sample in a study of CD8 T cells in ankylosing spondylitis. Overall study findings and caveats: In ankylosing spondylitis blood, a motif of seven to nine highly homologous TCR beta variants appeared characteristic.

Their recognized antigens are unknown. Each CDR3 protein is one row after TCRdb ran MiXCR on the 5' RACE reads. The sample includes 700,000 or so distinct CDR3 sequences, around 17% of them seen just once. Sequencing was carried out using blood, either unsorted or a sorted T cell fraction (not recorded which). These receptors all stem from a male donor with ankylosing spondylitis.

The CDR3 reads CASSLGPAGDSYEQYF. DNA for the CDR3: TGTGCCAGCAGTTTAGGCCCAGCGGGAGACTCCTACGAGCAGTACTTC. The rearrangement uses TRBV12-3 or TRBV12-4 and TRBJ2-7; 8 positions agree with TRBD2. This CDR3 spans 16 amino acids. V lost 1 base and J lost 0; bases outside the gene matches: 5.

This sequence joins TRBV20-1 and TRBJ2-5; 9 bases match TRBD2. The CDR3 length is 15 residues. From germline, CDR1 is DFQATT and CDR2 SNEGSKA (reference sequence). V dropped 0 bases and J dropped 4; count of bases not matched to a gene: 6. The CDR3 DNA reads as TGCAGTGCTAGAGAATGGCGGGGGGGATCAGAGACCCAGTACTTC. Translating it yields CSAREWRGGSETQYF.

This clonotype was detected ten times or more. As DNA, the CDR3 is TGTGCCAGCAGCTTAGCGGGGACTAGCACAGATACGCAGTATTTT. Its protein product is CASSLAGTSTDTQYF. The V call is TRBV7-2, the J call TRBJ2-3; tentative D call: TRBD2 (6 bases). The CDR3 length is 15 residues. V was cut by 0 bases and J by 0 bases, with 7 bases left in between. Germline-derived CDR1 and CDR2 are SGHTA and FQGNSA.

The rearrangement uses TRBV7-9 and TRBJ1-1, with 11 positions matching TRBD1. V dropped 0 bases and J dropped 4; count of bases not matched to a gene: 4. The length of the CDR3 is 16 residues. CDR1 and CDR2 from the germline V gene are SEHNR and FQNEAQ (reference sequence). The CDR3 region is CASSLAFGTGGTEAFF. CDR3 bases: TGTGCCAGCAGCTTAGCGTTTGGGACAGGGGGCACTGAAGCTTTCTTT.

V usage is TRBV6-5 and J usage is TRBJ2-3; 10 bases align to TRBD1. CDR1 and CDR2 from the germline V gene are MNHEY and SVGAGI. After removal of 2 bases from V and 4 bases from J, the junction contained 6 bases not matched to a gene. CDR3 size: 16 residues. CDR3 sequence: CASSYTGTGAADTQYF. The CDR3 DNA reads TGTGCCAGCAGTTACACCGGGACAGGGGCGGCAGATACGCAGTATTTT.

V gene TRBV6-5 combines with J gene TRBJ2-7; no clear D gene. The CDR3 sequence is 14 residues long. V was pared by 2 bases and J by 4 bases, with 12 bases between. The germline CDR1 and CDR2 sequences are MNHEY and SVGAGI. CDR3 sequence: CASSYEQDGYEQYF. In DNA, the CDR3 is TGTGCCAGCAGTTACGAGCAGGACGGTTACGAGCAGTACTTC.

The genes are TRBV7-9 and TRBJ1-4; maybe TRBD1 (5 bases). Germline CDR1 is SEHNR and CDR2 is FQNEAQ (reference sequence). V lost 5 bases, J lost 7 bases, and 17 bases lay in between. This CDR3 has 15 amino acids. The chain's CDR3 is CASSPSRGSGEKLFF. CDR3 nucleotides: TGTGCCAGCAGCCCCTCCCGGGGGAGTGGTGAAAAACTGTTTTTT.

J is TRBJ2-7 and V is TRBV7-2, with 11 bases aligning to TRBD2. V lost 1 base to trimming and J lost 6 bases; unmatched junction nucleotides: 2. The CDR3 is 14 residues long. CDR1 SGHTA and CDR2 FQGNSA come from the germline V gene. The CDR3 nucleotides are TGTGCCAGCAGCTTAGAGGGGACTAGCGGCGAGCAGTACTTC. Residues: CASSLEGTSGEQYF. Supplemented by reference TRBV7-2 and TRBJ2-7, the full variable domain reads GAGVSQSPSNKVTEKGKDVELRCDPISGHTALYWYRQSLGQGLEFLIYFQGNSAPDKSGLPSDRFSAERTGGSVSTLTIQRTQQEDSAVYLCASSLEGTSGEQYFGPGTRLTVT.

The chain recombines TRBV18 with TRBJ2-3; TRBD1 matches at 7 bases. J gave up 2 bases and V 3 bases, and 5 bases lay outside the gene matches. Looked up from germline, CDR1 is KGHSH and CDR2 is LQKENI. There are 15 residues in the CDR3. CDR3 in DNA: TGTGCCAGCTCACCGGGACAGAGTTACACAGATACGCAGTATTTT. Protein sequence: CASSPGQSYTDTQYF.

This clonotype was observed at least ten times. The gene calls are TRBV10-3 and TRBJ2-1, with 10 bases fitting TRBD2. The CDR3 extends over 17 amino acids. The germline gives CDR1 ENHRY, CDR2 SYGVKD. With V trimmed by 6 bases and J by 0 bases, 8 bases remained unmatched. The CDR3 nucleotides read TGTGCCATCAGGGGCCTTATAGCGGGGGGCTCCTACAATGAGCAGTTCTTC. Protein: CAIRGLIAGGSYNEQFF.

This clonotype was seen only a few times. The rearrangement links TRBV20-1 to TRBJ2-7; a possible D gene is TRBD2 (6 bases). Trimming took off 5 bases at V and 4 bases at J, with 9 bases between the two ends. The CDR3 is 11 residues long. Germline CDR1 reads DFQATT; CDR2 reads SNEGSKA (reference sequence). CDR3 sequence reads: CSAPSGYEQYF. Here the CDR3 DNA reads TGCAGTGCTCCAAGCGGGTACGAGCAGTACTTC.

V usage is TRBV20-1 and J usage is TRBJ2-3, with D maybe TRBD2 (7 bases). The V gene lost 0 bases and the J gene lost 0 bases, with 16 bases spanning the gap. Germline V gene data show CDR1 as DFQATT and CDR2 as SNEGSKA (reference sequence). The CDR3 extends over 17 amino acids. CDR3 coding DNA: TGCAGTGCTAGAGAGCAAAGGGGGGGTGGGAGCACAGATACGCAGTATTTT. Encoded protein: CSAREQRGGGSTDTQYF.

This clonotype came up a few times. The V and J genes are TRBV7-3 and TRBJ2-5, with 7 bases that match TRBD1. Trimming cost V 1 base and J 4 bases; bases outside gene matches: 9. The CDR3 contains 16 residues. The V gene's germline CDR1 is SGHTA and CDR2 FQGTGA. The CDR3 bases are TGTGCCAGCAGCTTAATCCCAGGGGGTGGTTTAGAGACCCAGTACTTC. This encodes CASSLIPGGGLETQYF.

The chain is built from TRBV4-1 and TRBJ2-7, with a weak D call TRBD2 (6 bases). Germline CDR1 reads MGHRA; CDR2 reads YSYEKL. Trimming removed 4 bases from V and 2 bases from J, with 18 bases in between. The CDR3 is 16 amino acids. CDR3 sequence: CASSLSTREEAYEQYF. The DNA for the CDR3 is TGCGCCAGCAGCCTAAGCACTAGGGAGGAGGCCTACGAGCAGTACTTC.

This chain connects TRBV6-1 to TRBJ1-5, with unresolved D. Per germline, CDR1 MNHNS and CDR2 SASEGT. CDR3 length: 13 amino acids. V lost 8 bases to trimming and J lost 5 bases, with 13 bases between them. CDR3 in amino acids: CASSSGYDQPQHF. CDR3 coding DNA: TGTGCCAGCTCATCGGGTTACGATCAGCCCCAGCATTTT.

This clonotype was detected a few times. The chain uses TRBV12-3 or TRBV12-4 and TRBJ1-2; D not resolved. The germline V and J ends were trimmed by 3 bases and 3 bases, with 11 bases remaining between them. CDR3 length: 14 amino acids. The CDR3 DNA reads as TGTGCCAGCAGTTTTCAGGTTACCGACTATGGCTACACCTTC. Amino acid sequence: CASSFQVTDYGYTF.

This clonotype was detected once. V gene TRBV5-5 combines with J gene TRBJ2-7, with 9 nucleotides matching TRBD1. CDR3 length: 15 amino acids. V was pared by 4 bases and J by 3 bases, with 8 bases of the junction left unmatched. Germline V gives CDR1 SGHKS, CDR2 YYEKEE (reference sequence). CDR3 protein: CASSVQGQGNYEQYF. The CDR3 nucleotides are TGTGCCAGCAGCGTGCAAGGACAGGGGAACTACGAGCAGTACTTC. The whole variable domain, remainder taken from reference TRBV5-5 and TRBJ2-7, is DAGVTQSPTHLIKTRGQQVTLRCSPISGHKSVSWYQQVLGQGPQFIFQYYEKEERGRGNFPDRFSARQFPNYSSELNVNALLLGDSALYLCASSVQGQGNYEQYFGPGTRLTVT.

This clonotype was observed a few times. The CDR3: CASSSWTGSSGNTIYF. The CDR3 DNA follows: TGCGCCAGCAGCTCATGGACAGGCAGCTCTGGAAACACCATATATTTT. The rearrangement joins TRBV5-1 to TRBJ1-3, with TRBD1 matching over 7 bases. V trimming: 3 bases; J trimming: 0 bases; junction bases outside the gene matches: 6. CDR3 length: 16 amino acids. Germline V CDR1 and CDR2: SGHRS, YFSETQ. The entire variable domain, with the rest obtained from reference TRBV5-1 and TRBJ1-3, is as follows: KAGVTQTPRYLIKTRGQQVTLSCSPISGHRSVSWYQQTPGQGLQFLFEYFSETQRNKGNFPGRFSGRQFSNSRSEMNVSTLELGDSALYLCASSSWTGSSGNTIYFGEGSWLTVV.

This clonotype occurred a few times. CDR3 coding DNA: TGTGCCAGCAGCCCCGCCCTGGGCAGCGGATACAATGAGCAGTTCTTC. Its translation: CASSPALGSGYNEQFF. The J gene is TRBJ2-1, the V gene TRBV4-2, with D perhaps TRBD2 (5 bases). Germline loops: CDR1 LGHNA, CDR2 YNFKEQ. Trimming pared 4 bases from V and 4 bases from J, leaving 17 bases between. The length of the CDR3 is 16 residues.

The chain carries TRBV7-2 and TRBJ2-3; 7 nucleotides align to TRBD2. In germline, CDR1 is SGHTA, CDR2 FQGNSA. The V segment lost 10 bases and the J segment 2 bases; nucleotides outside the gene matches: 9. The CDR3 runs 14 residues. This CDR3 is CANTPGGHTDTQYF. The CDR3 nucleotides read TGTGCCAACACTCCGGGAGGTCACACAGATACGCAGTATTTT.

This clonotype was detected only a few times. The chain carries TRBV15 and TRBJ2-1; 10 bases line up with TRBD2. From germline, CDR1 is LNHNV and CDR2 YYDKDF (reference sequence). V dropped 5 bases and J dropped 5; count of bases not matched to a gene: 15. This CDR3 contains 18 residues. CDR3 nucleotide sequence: TGTGCCACCAGCGTCCCCCCACCGGGGACTAGCGCCCACAATGAGCAGTTCTTC. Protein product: CATSVPPPGTSAHNEQFF.

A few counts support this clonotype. CDR3 amino acids: CASSGLLGGGYTF. DNA of the CDR3: TGTGCCAGCAGCGGACTTCTGGGGGGTGGCTACACCTTC. V and J are TRBV9 and TRBJ1-2; D may be TRBD1 (5 bases). The ends were cut back, 3 bases at V and 7 bases at J, with 13 bases in the middle. The CDR3 totals 13 residues. Germline CDR1 and CDR2: SGDLS and YYNGEE.

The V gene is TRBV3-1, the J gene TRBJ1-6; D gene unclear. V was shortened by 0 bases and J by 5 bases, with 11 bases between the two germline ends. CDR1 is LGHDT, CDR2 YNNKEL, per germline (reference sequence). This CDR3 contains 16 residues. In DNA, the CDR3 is TGTGCCAGCAGCCAAGATCTGACGGGTAATAATTCACCCCTCCACTTT. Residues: CASSQDLTGNNSPLHF.